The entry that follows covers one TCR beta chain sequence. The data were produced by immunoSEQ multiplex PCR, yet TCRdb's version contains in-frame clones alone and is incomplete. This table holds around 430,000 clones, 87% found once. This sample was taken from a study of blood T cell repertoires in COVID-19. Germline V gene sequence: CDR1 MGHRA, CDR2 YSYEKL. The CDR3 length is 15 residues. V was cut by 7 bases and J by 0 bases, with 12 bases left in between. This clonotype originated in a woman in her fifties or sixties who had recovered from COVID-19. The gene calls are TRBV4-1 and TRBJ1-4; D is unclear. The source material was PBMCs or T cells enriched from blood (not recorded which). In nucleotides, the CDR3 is TGCGCCAGCACCCCGACCGGGACAACTAATGAAAAACTGTTTTTT. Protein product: CASTPTGTTNEKLFF.